Listed below are T cell receptor beta chains from one sample, sequenced in a study of cytomegalovirus exposure and HLA in healthy donors. Measured with immunoSEQ multiplex PCR; TCRdb has only the in-frame clones, and not every one. The table includes some 200,000 clones, about 83% detected once. The source material was PBMCs. The source of these receptors is a female donor in good health and CMV-seronegative. The CDR3 runs from the conserved cysteine through the conserved F or W.

CDR3: CAMSGGREGQETQYF
length: 15
J: TRBJ2-5
V: TRBV27

CDR3: CASNDPRRAEAFF
length: 13
J: TRBJ1-1
V: TRBV6-5

CDR3: CASSDSTSENYEQYF
length: 15
J: TRBJ2-7
V: TRBV6-4

CDR3: CASKIAGGYEQYF
length: 13
J: TRBJ2-7
V: TRBV2

CDR3: CASSQGVTTTDTQYF
length: 15
J: TRBJ2-3
V: TRBV4-2

CDR3: CASSLEGAVGTEAFF
length: 15
J: TRBJ1-1
V: TRBV5-1

CDR3: CASSTPGAGANVLTF
length: 15
J: TRBJ2-6
V: TRBV6-5

CDR3: CATRDRGRGGNQPQHF
length: 16
J: TRBJ1-5
V: TRBV19

CDR3: CASSVGTDNSPLHF
length: 14
J: TRBJ1-6
V: TRBV7-7

CDR3: CASSAAGGVNEKLFF
length: 15
J: TRBJ1-4
V: TRBV27

CDR3: CAWRERSPLHF
length: 11
J: TRBJ1-6
V: TRBV30

CDR3: CSSSLELMKQFF
length: 12
J: TRBJ2-1
V: TRBV7-9

CDR3: CSAEDRASSYEQYF
length: 14
J: TRBJ2-7
V: TRBV29-1

CDR3: CASSRGTASNQPQHF
length: 15
J: TRBJ1-5
V: TRBV2

CDR3: CASSLGLAGSYEQYF
length: 15
J: TRBJ2-7
V: TRBV5-1

CDR3: CASSLTQGFFEKLFF
length: 15
J: TRBJ1-4
V: TRBV4-3

CDR3: CAVRKTYSSYEQYF
length: 14
J: TRBJ2-7
V: TRBV6-5

CDR3: CASSSAVLAANSPLHF
length: 16
J: TRBJ1-6
V: TRBV27

CDR3: CASSLTLKREGREGLSYGETQYF
length: 23
J: TRBJ2-5
V: TRBV7-3

CDR3: CASSLGGLAGAYEQYF
length: 16
J: TRBJ2-7
V: TRBV11-1

CDR3: CASSVWTGREQYF
length: 13
J: TRBJ2-7
V: TRBV6-5

CDR3: CASSLDRGNEKLFF
length: 14
J: TRBJ1-4
V: TRBV7-8

CDR3: CASSTDSGEPLHF
length: 13
J: TRBJ1-6
V: TRBV27

CDR3: CASTDSRNEKLFF
length: 13
J: TRBJ1-4
V: TRBV19

CDR3: CASSARTGGSPLHF
length: 14
J: TRBJ1-6
V: TRBV9

CDR3: CASSADKNTEAFF
length: 13
J: TRBJ1-1
V: TRBV2

CDR3: CASSSGPLGGNTEAFF
length: 16
J: TRBJ1-1
V: TRBV5-6

CDR3: CASSLSPDRDYGYTF
length: 15
J: TRBJ1-2
V: TRBV11-3

CDR3: CASSQEELEGQPQHF
length: 15
J: TRBJ1-5
V: TRBV4-2

CDR3: CASSQDVLALSTDTQYF
length: 17
J: TRBJ2-3
V: TRBV4-1

CDR3: CASGRAGALVGGANVLTF
length: 18
J: TRBJ2-6
V: TRBV7-9

CDR3: CASSPGGTGISYEQYF
length: 16
J: TRBJ2-7
V: TRBV5-1

CDR3: CASSPGTGSTDTQYF
length: 15
J: TRBJ2-3
V: TRBV5-1

CDR3: CASSYSLQETQYF
length: 13
J: TRBJ2-5
V: TRBV11-2

CDR3: CAWSADLAAYF
length: 11
J: TRBJ2-7
V: TRBV30

CDR3: CASRDSGREETQYF
length: 14
J: TRBJ2-5
V: TRBV6-4

CDR3: CASSANTGIETQYF
length: 14
J: TRBJ2-5
V: TRBV5-1

CDR3: CASSLLGGKWNTGELFF
length: 17
J: TRBJ2-2
V: TRBV7-6

CDR3: CSSSSGMREQFF
length: 12
J: TRBJ2-1
V: TRBV7-9

CDR3: CASRTTGVTGELFF
length: 14
J: TRBJ2-2
V: TRBV27

CDR3: CASSLIPGLGGYEQYF
length: 16
J: TRBJ2-7
V: TRBV4-2

CDR3: CASSPTTGGTEAFF
length: 14
J: TRBJ1-1
V: TRBV7-6